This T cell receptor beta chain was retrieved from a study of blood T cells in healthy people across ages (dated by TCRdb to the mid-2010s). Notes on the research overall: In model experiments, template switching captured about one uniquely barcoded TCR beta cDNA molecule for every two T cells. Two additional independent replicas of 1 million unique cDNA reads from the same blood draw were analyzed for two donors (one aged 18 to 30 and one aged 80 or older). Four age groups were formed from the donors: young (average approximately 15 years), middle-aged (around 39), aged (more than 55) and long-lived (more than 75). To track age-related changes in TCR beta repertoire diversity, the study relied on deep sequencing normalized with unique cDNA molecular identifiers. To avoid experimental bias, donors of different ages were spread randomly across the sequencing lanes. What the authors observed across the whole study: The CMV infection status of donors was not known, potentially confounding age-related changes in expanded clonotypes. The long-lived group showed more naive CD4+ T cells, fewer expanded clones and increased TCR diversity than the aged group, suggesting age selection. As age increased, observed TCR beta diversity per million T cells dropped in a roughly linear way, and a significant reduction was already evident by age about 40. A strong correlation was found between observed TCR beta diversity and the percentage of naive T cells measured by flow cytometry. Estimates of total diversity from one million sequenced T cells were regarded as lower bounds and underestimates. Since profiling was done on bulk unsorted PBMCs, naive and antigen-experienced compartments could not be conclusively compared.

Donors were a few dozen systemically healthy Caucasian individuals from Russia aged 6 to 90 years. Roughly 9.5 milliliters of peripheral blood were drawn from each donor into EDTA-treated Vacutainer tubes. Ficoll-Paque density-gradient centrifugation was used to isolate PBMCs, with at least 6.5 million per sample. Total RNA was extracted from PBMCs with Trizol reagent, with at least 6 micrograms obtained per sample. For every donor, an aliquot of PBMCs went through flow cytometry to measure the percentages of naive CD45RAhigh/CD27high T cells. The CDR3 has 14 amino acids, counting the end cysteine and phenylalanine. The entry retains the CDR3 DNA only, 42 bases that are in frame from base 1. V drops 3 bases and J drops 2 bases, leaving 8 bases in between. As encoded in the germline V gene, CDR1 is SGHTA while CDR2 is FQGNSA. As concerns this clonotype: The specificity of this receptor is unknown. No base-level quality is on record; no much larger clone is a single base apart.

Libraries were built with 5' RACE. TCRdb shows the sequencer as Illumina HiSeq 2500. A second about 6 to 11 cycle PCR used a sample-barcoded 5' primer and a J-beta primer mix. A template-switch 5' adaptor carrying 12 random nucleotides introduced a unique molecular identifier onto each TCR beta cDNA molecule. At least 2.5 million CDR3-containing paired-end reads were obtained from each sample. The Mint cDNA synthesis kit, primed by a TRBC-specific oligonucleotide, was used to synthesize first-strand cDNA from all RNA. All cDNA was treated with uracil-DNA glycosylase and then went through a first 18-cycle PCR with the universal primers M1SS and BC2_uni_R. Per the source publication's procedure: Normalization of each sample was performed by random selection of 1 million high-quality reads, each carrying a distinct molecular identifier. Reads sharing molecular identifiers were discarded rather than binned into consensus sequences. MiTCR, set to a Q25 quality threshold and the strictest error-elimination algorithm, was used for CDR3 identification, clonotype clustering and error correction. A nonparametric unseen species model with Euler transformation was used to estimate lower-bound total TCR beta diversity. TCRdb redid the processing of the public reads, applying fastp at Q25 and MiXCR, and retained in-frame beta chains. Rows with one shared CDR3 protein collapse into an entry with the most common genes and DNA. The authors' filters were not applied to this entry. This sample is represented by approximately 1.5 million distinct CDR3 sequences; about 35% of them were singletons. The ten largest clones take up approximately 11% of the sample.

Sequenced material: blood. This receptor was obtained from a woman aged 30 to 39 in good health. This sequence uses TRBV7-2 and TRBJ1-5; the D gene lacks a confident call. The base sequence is TGTGCCAGCAGCTTCCGGGGAGGCAATCAGCCCCAGCATTTT. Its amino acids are CASSFRGGNQPQHF.